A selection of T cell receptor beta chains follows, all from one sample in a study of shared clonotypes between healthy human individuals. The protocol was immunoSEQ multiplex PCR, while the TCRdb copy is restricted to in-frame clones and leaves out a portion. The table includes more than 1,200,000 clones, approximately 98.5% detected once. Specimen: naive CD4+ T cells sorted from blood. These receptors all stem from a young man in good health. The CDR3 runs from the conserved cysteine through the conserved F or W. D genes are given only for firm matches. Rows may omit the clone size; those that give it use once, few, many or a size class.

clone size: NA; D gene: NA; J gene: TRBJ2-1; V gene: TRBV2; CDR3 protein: CASSERASYNEQFF; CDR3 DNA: TGTGCCAGCAGTGAACGAGCCTCCTACAATGAGCAGTTCTTC
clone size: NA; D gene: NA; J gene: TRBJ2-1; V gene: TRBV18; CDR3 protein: CASSPWDQSYNEQFF; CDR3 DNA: TGTGCCAGCTCACCCTGGGATCAGTCCTACAATGAGCAGTTCTTC
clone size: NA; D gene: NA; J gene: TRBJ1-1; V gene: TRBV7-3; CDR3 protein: CASSPRGRRAFF; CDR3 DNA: TGTGCCAGCAGCCCTCGGGGAAGGAGGGCTTTCTTT
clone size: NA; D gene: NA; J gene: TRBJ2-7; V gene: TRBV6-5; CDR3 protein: CASSYRAGPSYEQYF; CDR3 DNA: TGTGCCAGCAGTTACCGTGCGGGGCCCTCCTACGAGCAGTACTTC
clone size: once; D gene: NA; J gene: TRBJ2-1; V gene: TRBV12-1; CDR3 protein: CASSPHQRSGSYNEQFF; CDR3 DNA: TGTGCCAGCAGCCCCCATCAGCGAAGCGGGAGCTACAATGAGCAGTTCTTC
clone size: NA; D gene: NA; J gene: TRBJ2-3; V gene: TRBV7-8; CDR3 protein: CASSAGPGGRGDTQYF; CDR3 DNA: TGTGCCAGCAGCGCGGGACCAGGGGGAAGGGGAGATACGCAGTATTTT
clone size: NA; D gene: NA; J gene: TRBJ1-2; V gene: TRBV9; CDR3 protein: CASSMDPTVGYGYTF; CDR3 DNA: TGTGCCAGCAGCATGGACCCCACGGTTGGCTATGGCTACACCTTC
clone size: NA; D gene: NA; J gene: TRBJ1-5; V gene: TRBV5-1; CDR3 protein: CASSLGQGLNQPQHF; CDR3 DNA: TGCGCCAGCAGCTTGGGGCAAGGCCTTAATCAGCCCCAGCATTTT
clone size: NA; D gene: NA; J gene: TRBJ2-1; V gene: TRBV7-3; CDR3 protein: CASSLGLASYNEQFF; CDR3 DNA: TGTGCCAGCAGCTTAGGGTTAGCCTCCTACAATGAGCAGTTCTTC
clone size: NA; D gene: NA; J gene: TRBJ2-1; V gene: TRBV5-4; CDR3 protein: CASSFGTHGNQLVDKQFF; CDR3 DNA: TGTGCCAGCAGTTTTGGGACCCACGGGAACCAACTCGTCGATAAGCAGTTCTTC
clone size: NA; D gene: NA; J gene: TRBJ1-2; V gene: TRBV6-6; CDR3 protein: CASYVTRQALDGYTF; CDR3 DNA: TGTGCCAGCTATGTAACCCGACAGGCGCTTGATGGCTACACCTTC
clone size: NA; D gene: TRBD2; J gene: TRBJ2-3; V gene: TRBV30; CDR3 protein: CAWSALAGPSTDTQYF; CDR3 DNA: TGTGCCTGGAGTGCGCTAGCGGGGCCTAGCACAGATACGCAGTATTTT
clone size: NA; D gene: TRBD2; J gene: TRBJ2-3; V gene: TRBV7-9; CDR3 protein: CASSLSGLAGVHTDTQYF; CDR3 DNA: TGTGCCAGCAGCTTATCGGGACTAGCGGGAGTGCACACAGATACGCAGTATTTT
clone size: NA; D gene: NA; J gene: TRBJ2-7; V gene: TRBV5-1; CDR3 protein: CASGIDGRYEQYF; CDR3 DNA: TGCGCCAGCGGTATTGACGGCCGCTACGAGCAGTACTTC
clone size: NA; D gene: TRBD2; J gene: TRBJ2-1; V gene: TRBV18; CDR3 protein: CASSPPRLAGGYNEQFF; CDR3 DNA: TGTGCCAGCTCACCACCCCGACTAGCGGGGGGCTACAATGAGCAGTTCTTC
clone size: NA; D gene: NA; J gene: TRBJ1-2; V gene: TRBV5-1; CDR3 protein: CASSGGPGDYGYTF; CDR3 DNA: TGCGCCAGCAGCGGCGGTCCGGGCGACTATGGCTACACCTTC
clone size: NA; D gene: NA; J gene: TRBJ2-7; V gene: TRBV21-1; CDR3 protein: CASRKQGILKQRLPYEQYF; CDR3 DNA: TGTGCCAGCCGAAAACAGGGGATCTTAAAGCAAAGACTCCCCTACGAGCAGTACTTC
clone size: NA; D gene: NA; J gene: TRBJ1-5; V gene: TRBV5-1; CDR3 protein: CASSLGTTGQPQHF; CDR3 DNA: TGCGCCAGCAGCTTAGGGACTACTGGTCAGCCCCAGCATTTT
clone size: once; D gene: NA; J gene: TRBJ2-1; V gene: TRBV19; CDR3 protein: CASSIVANEQFF; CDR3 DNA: TGTGCCAGTAGTATAGTGGCGAATGAGCAGTTCTTC
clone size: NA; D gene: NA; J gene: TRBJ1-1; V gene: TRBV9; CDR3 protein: CASSVSPNANTEAFF; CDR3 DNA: TGTGCCAGCAGCGTAAGCCCGAACGCGAACACTGAAGCTTTCTTT
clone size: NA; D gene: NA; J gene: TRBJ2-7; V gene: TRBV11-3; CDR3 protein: CANPRHEQYF; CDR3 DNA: TGTGCCAACCCACGGCACGAGCAGTACTTC
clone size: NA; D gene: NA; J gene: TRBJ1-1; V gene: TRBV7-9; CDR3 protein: CASSPRTGRSRWTEAFF; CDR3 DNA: TGTGCCAGCAGCCCCCGGACGGGTAGATCCAGGTGGACTGAAGCTTTCTTT
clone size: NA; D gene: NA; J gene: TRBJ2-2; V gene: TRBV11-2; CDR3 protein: CASINRRQGGTGELFF; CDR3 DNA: TGTGCCAGCATCAATAGGCGGCAGGGAGGCACCGGGGAGCTGTTTTTT
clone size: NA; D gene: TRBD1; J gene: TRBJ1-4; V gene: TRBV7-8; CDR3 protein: CASSFSQGAYEKLFF; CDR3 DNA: TGTGCCAGCAGCTTTTCACAGGGGGCTTATGAAAAACTGTTTTTT
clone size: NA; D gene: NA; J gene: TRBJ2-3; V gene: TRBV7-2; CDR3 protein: CASSRPGPQITDTQYF; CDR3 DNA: TGTGCCAGCAGCCGCCCGGGACCGCAAATCACAGATACGCAGTATTTT
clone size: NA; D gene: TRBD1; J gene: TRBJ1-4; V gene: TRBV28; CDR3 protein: CASSLWQGQGNEKLFF; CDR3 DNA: TGTGCCAGCAGTTTATGGCAGGGACAGGGGAATGAAAAACTGTTTTTT
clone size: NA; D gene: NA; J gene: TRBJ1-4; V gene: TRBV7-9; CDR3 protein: CASSRGTAGGEKLFF; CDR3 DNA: TGTGCCAGCAGCCGTGGGACTGCCGGAGGGGAAAAACTGTTTTTT
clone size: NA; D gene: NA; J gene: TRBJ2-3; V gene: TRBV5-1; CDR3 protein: CASSLFTPSTDTQYF; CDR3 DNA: TGCGCCAGCAGCTTGTTTACGCCGAGCACAGATACGCAGTATTTT
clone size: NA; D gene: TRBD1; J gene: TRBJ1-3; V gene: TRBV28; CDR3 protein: CASSYPGQGVDPGNTIYF; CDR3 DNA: TGTGCCAGCAGTTATCCGGGACAGGGGGTAGATCCTGGAAACACCATATATTTT
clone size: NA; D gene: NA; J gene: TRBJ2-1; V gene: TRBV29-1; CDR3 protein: CSGRSGEQFF; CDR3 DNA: TGCAGCGGCCGTTCGGGTGAGCAGTTCTTC
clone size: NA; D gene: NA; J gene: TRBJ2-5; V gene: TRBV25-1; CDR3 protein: CASSARTVGETQYF; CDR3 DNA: TGTGCCAGCAGTGCACGGACAGTCGGAGAGACCCAGTACTTC
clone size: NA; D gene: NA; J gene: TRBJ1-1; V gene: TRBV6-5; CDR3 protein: CASSYAGPGTEAFF; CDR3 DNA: TGTGCCAGCAGTTACGCAGGGCCGGGGACTGAAGCTTTCTTT
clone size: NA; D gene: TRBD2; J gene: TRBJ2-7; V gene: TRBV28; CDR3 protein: CASRLAGGYEQYF; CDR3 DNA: TGTGCCAGCAGGCTAGCGGGAGGCTACGAGCAGTACTTC
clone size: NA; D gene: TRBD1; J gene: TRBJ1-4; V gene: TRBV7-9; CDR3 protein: CASSLRGPNEKLFF; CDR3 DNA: TGTGCCAGCAGCCTAAGGGGGCCAAATGAAAAACTGTTTTTT
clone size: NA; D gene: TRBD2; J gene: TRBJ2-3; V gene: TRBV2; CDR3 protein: CASRGRADTQYF; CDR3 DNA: TGTGCCAGCAGAGGGAGGGCCGATACGCAGTATTTT
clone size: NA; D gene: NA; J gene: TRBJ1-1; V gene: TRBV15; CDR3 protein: CATSRGETGGTEAFF; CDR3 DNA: TGTGCCACCAGCAGGGGTGAGACAGGTGGGACTGAAGCTTTCTTT
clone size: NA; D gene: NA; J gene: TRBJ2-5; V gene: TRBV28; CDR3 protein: CASSSALPETQYF; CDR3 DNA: TGTGCCAGCAGTTCGGCCTTACCGGAGACCCAGTACTTC
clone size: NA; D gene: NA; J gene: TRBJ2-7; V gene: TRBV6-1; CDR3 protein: CASSDIPYEQYF; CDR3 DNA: TGTGCCAGCAGTGACATACCCTACGAGCAGTACTTC
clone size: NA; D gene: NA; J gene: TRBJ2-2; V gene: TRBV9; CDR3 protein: CASSPRGLGNTGELFF; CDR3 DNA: TGTGCCAGCAGCCCGAGAGGTCTGGGGAACACCGGGGAGCTGTTTTTT
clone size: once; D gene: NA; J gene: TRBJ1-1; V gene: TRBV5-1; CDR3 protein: CASSETSDLTEAFF; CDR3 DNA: TGCGCCAGCAGCGAAACCTCGGACCTCACTGAAGCTTTCTTT
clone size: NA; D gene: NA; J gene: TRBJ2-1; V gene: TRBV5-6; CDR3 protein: CASSFSVASTYNEQFF; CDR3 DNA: TGTGCCAGCAGCTTTTCGGTGGCGTCAACCTACAATGAGCAGTTCTTC